The T cell receptor beta chain under discussion was sequenced for a study of blood T cell repertoires in COVID-19. Study as a whole: Acute-phase and convalescent COVID-19 samples originated in the United States, Italy and Spain. Sources were T cells, B-cell-depleted T cells, or PBMCs; the material itself was cDNA or gDNA.

Trimming cost V 7 bases and J 5 bases, with 17 bases left between them. This CDR3 is built from 14 residues. In germline, CDR1 is MDHEN, CDR2 SYDVKM. Source study methods: Reference gene primer amplification gave nucleated cell count estimates. Sequenced by immunoSEQ multiplex PCR; TCRdb stores in-frame clones only, minus some. Clone size and V and J calls were adopted from that table, with D and trimming inferred from the DNA. The data show approximately 300,000 clones, roughly 90% seen once. The receptor was isolated from a woman aged 45-59 years with active or convalescent COVID-19. This sequence joins TRBV28 and TRBJ2-5; tentatively, D is TRBD2 (6 bases). Material for sequencing was peripheral blood. As DNA, the CDR3 is TGTGCCAGCACCTTACCAGGGAGGAAGGAGACCCAGTACTTC. Its translation: CASTLPGRKETQYF.